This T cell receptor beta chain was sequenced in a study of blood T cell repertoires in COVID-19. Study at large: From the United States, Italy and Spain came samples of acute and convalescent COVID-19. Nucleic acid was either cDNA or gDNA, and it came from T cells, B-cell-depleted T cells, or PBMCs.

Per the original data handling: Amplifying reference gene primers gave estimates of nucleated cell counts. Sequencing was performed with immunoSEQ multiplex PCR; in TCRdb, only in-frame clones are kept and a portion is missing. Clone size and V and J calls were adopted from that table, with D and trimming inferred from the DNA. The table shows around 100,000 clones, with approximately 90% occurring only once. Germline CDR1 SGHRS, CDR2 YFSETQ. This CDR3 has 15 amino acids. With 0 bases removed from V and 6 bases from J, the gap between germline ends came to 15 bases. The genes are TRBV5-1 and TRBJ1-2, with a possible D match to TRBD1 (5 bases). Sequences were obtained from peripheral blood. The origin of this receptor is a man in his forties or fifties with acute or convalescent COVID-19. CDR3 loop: CASSLGQPAFDGYTF. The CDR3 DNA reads TGCGCCAGCAGCTTGGGACAGCCCGCGTTCGATGGCTACACCTTC.